The T cell receptor beta chain described here comes from a study of blood T cell repertoires in COVID-19. Only in-frame clones appear in the TCRdb table, and some are missing; sequencing was by immunoSEQ multiplex PCR. The table lists more than 150,000 clones, about 86% of them singletons. CDR1 and CDR2 from the germline V gene are SEHNR and FQNEAQ (reference sequence). J lost 2 bases, V lost 4 bases, and 5 bases had no gene match. The CDR3 totals 16 residues. The chain is built from TRBV7-9 and TRBJ2-3; 11 nucleotides align to TRBD2. Sequenced: peripheral blood. The sequence was collected from a woman aged 18-29 years who had recovered from COVID-19. CDR3: CASSSVAGGPTDTQYF. CDR3 sequence (DNA): TGTGCCAGCAGCTCAGTAGCGGGGGGGCCCACAGATACGCAGTATTTT. Full variable domain (rest looked up from reference TRBV7-9 and TRBJ2-3): DTGVSQNPRHKITKRGQNVTFRCDPISEHNRLYWYRQTLGQGPEFLTYFQNEAQLEKSRLLSDRFSAERPKGSFSTLEIQRTEQGDSAMYLCASSSVAGGPTDTQYFGPGTRLTVL.